This T cell receptor (beta chain) was sequenced during a study of cytomegalovirus exposure and HLA in healthy donors. Overall study results and limits: Sequencing depth across donors, presence/absence analyses assumed, was roughly uniform. Accurate predictions that matched the HLA-A and HLA-B alleles of most subjects were reportedly made from TCR beta sequences. When analyzed later, a missense DCLRE1C variant was found to be linked to TCR beta V- and J-gene trimming. Follow-up analysis found HLA locus-dependent TCR association rates, highest for DRB1 and lowest for HLA-C.

Trimming pared 1 base from V and 2 bases from J, leaving 11 bases between. This CDR3 has 15 residues. Germline V gene lookup returns CDR1 LGHNA and CDR2 YSLEER. Note on this clone: The antigen is not known.

PCR used 60 Vbeta primers and 13 Jbeta primers. Sequenced by immunoSEQ multiplex PCR; TCRdb stores in-frame clones only, minus some. The table shows 160,000 or so clones, with about two thirds occurring only once. This clonotype was sampled from a woman between 25 and 40 years old in good health and CMV-seronegative. The specimen was PBMCs. This chain connects TRBV4-3 to TRBJ1-2; D is unclear. CDR3 nucleotides: TGCGCCAGCAGCCAAGGCCCTGGGAGGAACTATGGCTACACCTTC. Protein product: CASSQGPGRNYGYTF.